The clone carrying this T cell receptor beta chain was picked up a small number of times. In the PCR, 60 Vbeta and 13 Jbeta primers were used. Measured with immunoSEQ multiplex PCR; TCRdb has only the in-frame clones, and not every one. Of about 110,000 clones listed, roughly 80% are singletons. The sample is drawn from a study of cytomegalovirus exposure and HLA in healthy donors. CDR1 and CDR2 from the germline V gene are MDHEN and SYDVKM. The CDR3 has 16 amino acids. Trimming took off 3 bases at V and 7 bases at J, with 19 bases between the two ends. The sequenced sample was PBMCs. The sequence was collected from a man aged 55-75 years in good health and CMV-seronegative. This chain links TRBV28 with TRBJ1-5; D is possibly TRBD1 (6 bases). The CDR3 DNA reads TGTGCCAGCAGTTTTCCCCCGGGACAAGCTCTCCAGCCCCAGCATTTT. Its protein product is CASSFPPGQALQPQHF.